Presented here are 30 T cell receptor beta chains from one specimen sequenced in a study of T cell clones after liver transplantation. Data came from immunoSEQ multiplex PCR; TCRdb stores just in-frame clones and leaves some out. The table lists around 110,000 clones, roughly nine tenths of them singletons. The input for sequencing was CD4+ T cells from blood, taken 12 months after liver transplant. The receptors stem from a human patient who received a liver transplant. The graft donor may be the source of some T cells.

The rearrangement links TRBV11-3 to TRBJ2-1, with 10 bases identical to TRBD1. CDR3 length equals 15 residues. V lost 5 bases, J lost 7 bases, and 8 bases stayed unmatched. In germline, CDR1 is SGHNT, CDR2 YENEEA. In DNA form, the CDR3 reads TGTGCCAGCAGCACTCGACAGGGGGCCGAAAATGAGCAGTTCTTC. Translation gives CASSTRQGAENEQFF.

The chain is built from TRBV11-3 and TRBJ2-7, with D tentatively TRBD1 (5 bases). Trimming removed 0 bases from V and 2 bases from J, with 8 bases in between. Looked up from germline, CDR1 is SGHNT and CDR2 is YENEEA. The CDR3 runs 14 residues. The CDR3 region is CASSLEGPAYEQYF. In DNA form, the CDR3 reads TGTGCCAGCAGCTTAGAGGGGCCCGCCTACGAGCAGTACTTC.

The V call is TRBV5-1, the J call TRBJ2-1, with 7 nucleotides matching TRBD1. The CDR3 length is 15 residues. CDR1 and CDR2 from the germline V gene are SGHRS and YFSETQ. Unmatched junction bases numbered 6, after V lost 0 bases and J lost 6 bases. CDR3 sequence (DNA): TGCGCCAGCAGCTTGGTAGACAGGGCGGGCAATGAGCAGTTCTTC. Amino acids: CASSLVDRAGNEQFF.

The chain carries TRBV10-2 and TRBJ1-1; no clear D. V shed 5 bases and J shed 0 bases, with 10 bases lying between them. CDR1 and CDR2 from the germline V gene are WSHSY and SAAADI. The CDR3 totals 14 residues. CDR3 DNA: TGCGCCAGCAGTTTCGGCGAGATGAACACTGAAGCTTTCTTT. This encodes CASSFGEMNTEAFF.

This sequence joins TRBV28 and TRBJ1-2, with D maybe TRBD1 (6 bases). The length of the CDR3 is 12 residues. Trimming took off 7 bases at V and 3 bases at J, with 9 bases between the two ends. Germline V gene data show CDR1 as MDHEN and CDR2 as SYDVKM. CDR3 residues: CASTTGYYGYTF. In DNA form, the CDR3 reads TGTGCCAGCACTACAGGGTACTATGGCTACACCTTC.

The V gene is TRBV10-3, the J gene TRBJ1-1; D not certain. CDR3 length: 12 residues. Trimming took off 0 bases at V and 2 bases at J, with 1 base between the two ends. The germline gives CDR1 ENHRY, CDR2 SYGVKD. The CDR3 loop reads CAISESNTEAFF. CDR3 bases: TGTGCCATCAGTGAGTCCAACACTGAAGCTTTCTTT.

This chain connects TRBV28 to TRBJ1-5; D possibly corresponds to TRBD1 (6 bases). The CDR3 loop spans 17 amino acids. With 6 bases removed from V and 0 bases from J, the gap between germline ends came to 18 bases. Germline V gene data show CDR1 as MDHEN and CDR2 as SYDVKM. Here the CDR3 reads CASRSIQGSNSNQPQHF. In DNA, the CDR3 is TGTGCCAGCAGATCAATACAGGGATCGAATAGCAATCAGCCCCAGCATTTT.

The table lists this clone with a few counts. This chain uses TRBV11-2 with TRBJ1-2; D possibly corresponds to TRBD1 (6 bases). This CDR3 is 13 amino acids long. Germline CDR1 and CDR2: SGHAT and FQNNGV. Trimming pared 2 bases from V and 4 bases from J, leaving 8 bases between. The CDR3 reads CASSLNRVYGYTF. Written as DNA, the CDR3 is TGTGCCAGCAGCTTAAACAGGGTCTATGGCTACACCTTC.

The chain links TRBV5-6 to TRBJ2-3; TRBD2 matches at 10 bases. This CDR3 comprises 17 residues. The trim removed 2 bases at V and 4 bases at J, leaving 10 bases unmatched. Per the germline V gene, CDR1 is SGHDT and CDR2 is YYEEEE. CDR3 DNA: TGTGCCAGCAGCTTCCTAGCGGGAGTGTTACCGGCAGATACGCAGTATTTT. Residues: CASSFLAGVLPADTQYF.

This chain uses TRBV5-5 with TRBJ2-7; D gene ambiguous. Looked up from germline, CDR1 is SGHKS and CDR2 is YYEKEE (reference sequence). V lost 0 bases and J lost 2, with 9 bases in between. CDR3 length: 14 amino acids. The chain's CDR3 is CASSLVGGTYEQYF. CDR3 DNA: TGTGCCAGCAGCTTGGTGGGCGGTACCTACGAGCAGTACTTC.

This chain connects TRBV18 to TRBJ2-3; TRBD2 might be the D (6 bases). The germline V gene has CDR1 KGHSH and CDR2 LQKENI. The CDR3 extends over 15 amino acids. The V gene lost 3 bases and the J gene lost 0 bases, with 10 bases spanning the gap. The CDR3 DNA reads as TGTGCCAGCTCACCCCTGGCGGGAAGCACAGATACGCAGTATTTT. It is translated as CASSPLAGSTDTQYF.

The chain joins TRBV18 to TRBJ2-7; 8 bases match TRBD2. V lost 6 bases to trimming and J lost 6 bases; unmatched junction nucleotides: 10. The CDR3 loop spans 14 amino acids. Germline loops: CDR1 KGHSH, CDR2 LQKENI. Here the CDR3 reads CASSLSGALSEQYF. The CDR3 region has the DNA TGTGCCAGCTCCCTTAGCGGGGCGCTCAGCGAGCAGTACTTC. Filled out from reference TRBV18 and TRBJ2-7, the complete variable domain reads NAGVMQNPRHLVRRRGQEARLRCSPMKGHSHVYWYRQLPEEGLKFMVYLQKENIIDESGMPKERFSAEFPKEGPSILRIQQVVRGDSAAYFCASSLSGALSEQYFGPGTRLTVT.

This chain joins TRBV5-4 and TRBJ2-7, with D possibly TRBD2 on 5 matching bases. The V gene's germline CDR1 is SGHNT and CDR2 YYREEE (reference sequence). The CDR3 contains 14 residues. Trimming removed 4 bases at V and 3 bases at J, with 14 bases between. The CDR3, as DNA: TGTGCCAGCAGCACCGGGGTAGGGTACTACGAGCAGTACTTC. Translated: CASSTGVGYYEQYF.

This chain's CDR3 is CASSTGSRGSYEQYF. In DNA form, the CDR3 reads TGCGCCAGCAGCACTGGGTCTCGAGGCTCCTACGAGCAGTACTTC. The chain is built from TRBV5-1 and TRBJ2-7; D gene unclear. Germline lookup yields CDR1 SGHRS and CDR2 YFSETQ. Trimming removed 4 bases at V and 0 bases at J, with 14 bases between. The CDR3 has 15 amino acids.

The genes are TRBV5-6 and TRBJ2-6; the D call may be TRBD1 or TRBD2 (5 bases each). The CDR3 spans 15 residues. V shed 2 bases and J shed 2 bases, with 8 bases lying between them. Germline loops: CDR1 SGHDT, CDR2 YYEEEE. CDR3: CASSFRDPGANVLTF. CDR3 DNA: TGTGCCAGCAGCTTCAGGGACCCTGGGGCCAACGTCCTGACTTTC. The whole variable domain, remainder taken from reference TRBV5-6 and TRBJ2-6, is DAGVTQSPTHLIKTRGQQVTLRCSPKSGHDTVSWYQQALGQGPQFIFQYYEEEERQRGNFPDRFSGHQFPNYSSELNVNALLLGDSALYLCASSFRDPGANVLTFGAGSRLTVL.

V usage is TRBV5-5 and J usage is TRBJ2-1, with 8 bases fitting TRBD2. Trimming cost V 6 bases and J 0 bases; bases outside gene matches: 8. Germline CDR1 SGHKS, CDR2 YYEKEE (reference sequence). The CDR3 has 16 residues. Here the CDR3 reads CASTPGGRNSYNEQFF. CDR3 nucleotide sequence: TGTGCCAGCACCCCGGGGGGGCGGAACTCCTACAATGAGCAGTTCTTC.

The chain has TRBV5-1 and TRBJ2-1; unclear D gene. Germline assignment: CDR1 SGHRS and CDR2 YFSETQ. The CDR3 is 14 residues long. V lost 7 bases to trimming and J lost 7 bases, with 18 bases between them. The CDR3 DNA reads as TGCGCCAGCTCCCCGGCCCTTTCGGAGAATGAGCAGTTCTTC. Translating it yields CASSPALSENEQFF. The full variable domain, in which reference TRBV5-1 and TRBJ2-1 provide the parts outside the CDR3, is KAGVTQTPRYLIKTRGQQVTLSCSPISGHRSVSWYQQTPGQGLQFLFEYFSETQRNKGNFPGRFSGRQFSNSRSEMNVSTLELGDSALYLCASSPALSENEQFFGPGTRLTVL.

V and J are TRBV6-1 and TRBJ2-1, with D possibly called TRBD1 or TRBD2 (6 bases each). The CDR3 extends over 14 amino acids. In germline, CDR1 is MNHNS, CDR2 SASEGT. The germline V and J ends were trimmed by 2 bases and 5 bases, with 10 bases remaining between them. In nucleotides, the CDR3 is TGTGCCAGCAGTGAACAGGGGACTGACAATGAGCAGTTCTTC. Its translation: CASSEQGTDNEQFF.

The genes are TRBV19 and TRBJ2-1; D remains ambiguous. This CDR3 comprises 12 residues. V was cut by 1 base and J by 8 bases, with 6 bases left in between. CDR1 and CDR2 from the germline V gene are LNHDA and SQIVND (reference sequence). The CDR3 sequence: CASSIVEYEQFF. The CDR3 DNA is TGTGCCAGTAGTATAGTAGAGTATGAGCAGTTCTTC.

Here the CDR3 reads CASSRQGTGNTIYF. The CDR3 DNA sequence: TGCGCCAGCAGCCGACAGGGGACTGGAAACACCATATATTTT. This chain connects TRBV5-1 to TRBJ1-3, with 8 nucleotides matching TRBD1. Germline trimming cut 4 bases from V and 2 bases from J; bases unmatched to any gene: 2. Germline V CDR1 and CDR2: SGHRS, YFSETQ. CDR3 size: 14 residues. Using reference TRBV5-1 and TRBJ1-3 for the parts outside the CDR3, the full variable domain is KAGVTQTPRYLIKTRGQQVTLSCSPISGHRSVSWYQQTPGQGLQFLFEYFSETQRNKGNFPGRFSGRQFSNSRSEMNVSTLELGDSALYLCASSRQGTGNTIYFGEGSWLTVV.

The J gene is TRBJ2-7, the V gene TRBV9; 10 nucleotides align to TRBD2. The CDR3 has 15 residues. Germline V lookup: CDR1 SGDLS, CDR2 YYNGEE. V shed 0 bases and J 2 bases; nucleotides not matched to a gene: 2. The CDR3 here is CASSVGTSGAYEQYF. In DNA, the CDR3 is TGTGCCAGCAGCGTAGGGACTAGCGGAGCCTACGAGCAGTACTTC.

The J gene is TRBJ2-7, the V gene TRBV6-1, with unresolved D. V was cut by 7 bases and J by 3 bases, with 13 bases left in between. The germline CDR1 and CDR2 sequences are MNHNS and SASEGT. The CDR3 covers 13 residues. The CDR3 DNA sequence: TGTGCCAGCAAGACAACCCTCTTCTACGAGCAGTACTTC. Translated, it gives CASKTTLFYEQYF.

This chain uses TRBV5-4 with TRBJ2-7, with 8 positions matching TRBD2. The CDR3 extends over 15 amino acids. Germline V gives CDR1 SGHNT, CDR2 YYREEE (reference sequence). With 0 bases clipped from V and 0 bases from J, the junction kept 2 bases outside the gene matches. CDR3 coding DNA: TGTGCCAGCAGCTTGGCGGGAGGGAGCTCCTACGAGCAGTACTTC. It yields the protein CASSLAGGSSYEQYF. Drawing the rest from reference TRBV5-4 and TRBJ2-7, the complete variable domain is ETGVTQSPTHLIKTRGQQVTLRCSSQSGHNTVSWYQQALGQGPQFIFQYYREEENGRGNFPPRFSGLQFPNYSSELNVNALELDDSALYLCASSLAGGSSYEQYFGPGTRLTVT.

The V and J genes are TRBV9 and TRBJ2-3; the match to TRBD2 covers 11 bases. The CDR3 extends over 18 amino acids. The V and J ends lost 3 bases and 0 bases, in that order; junction bases with no gene match: 9. Germline lookup yields CDR1 SGDLS and CDR2 YYNGEE. The CDR3 DNA is TGTGCCAGCAGCGGGGGACTAGCGGCCACCAGTAGCACAGATACGCAGTATTTT. It is translated as CASSGGLAATSSTDTQYF. Based on the CDR3 plus reference TRBV9 and TRBJ2-3, the full variable domain is DSGVTQTPKHLITATGQRVTLRCSPRSGDLSVYWYQQSLDQGLQFLIQYYNGEERAKGNILERFSAQQFPDLHSELNLSSLELGDSALYFCASSGGLAATSSTDTQYFGPGTRLTVL.

The CDR3 nucleotides read TGTGCCAGTAGTAAGGGGGTGGTCACCGGGGAGCTGTTTTTT. It specifies CASSKGVVTGELFF. The V and J genes are TRBV19 and TRBJ2-2, with D possibly TRBD1 on 6 matching bases. Germline loops: CDR1 LNHDA, CDR2 SQIVND (reference sequence). This CDR3 has 14 residues. Trimming removed 4 bases at V and 4 bases at J, with 10 bases between.

This clone was found a few times. The chain carries TRBV2 and TRBJ1-3, with D maybe TRBD1 (6 bases). This CDR3 spans 14 amino acids. V was trimmed by 4 bases and J by 3 bases, leaving 10 bases between them. In germline, CDR1 is SNHLY, CDR2 FYNNEI. The CDR3 region is CASSVEGVGNTIYF. In nucleotides, the CDR3 is TGTGCCAGCAGTGTGGAGGGGGTTGGAAACACCATATATTTT.

J is TRBJ2-4 and V is TRBV5-4, with unresolved D. The CDR3 is made up of 14 amino acids. Per the germline V gene, CDR1 is SGHNT and CDR2 is YYREEE (reference sequence). V shed 9 bases and J shed 2 bases, with 15 bases lying between them. The CDR3 here is CANSIDGSKNIQYF. CDR3 nucleotide sequence: TGTGCCAACTCCATAGACGGATCCAAAAACATTCAGTACTTC.

This chain joins TRBV4-2 and TRBJ1-2, with TRBD1 as a possible D gene (6 bases). The germline V and J ends were trimmed by 1 base and 8 bases, with 11 bases remaining between them. The CDR3 loop spans 13 amino acids. Germline CDR1 LGHNA, CDR2 YNFKEQ. The CDR3 DNA sequence: TGTGCCAGCAGCCAAGTCAGGGGCGGGGGCTACACCTTC. Translation gives CASSQVRGGGYTF.

The chain links TRBV19 to TRBJ2-1; D might be TRBD2 (5 bases). V lost 8 bases and J lost 11, with 19 bases in between. Germline V gene lookup returns CDR1 LNHDA and CDR2 SQIVND (reference sequence). CDR3 length: 13 amino acids. CDR3: CASGYATTMKQFF. The DNA for the CDR3 is TGTGCCAGTGGTTACGCGACTACAATGAAGCAGTTCTTC.

The chain recombines TRBV15 with TRBJ2-7; the D gene is possibly TRBD2 (6 bases). V dropped 0 bases and J dropped 3 bases, with 15 bases sitting between them. Germline loops: CDR1 LNHNV, CDR2 YYDKDF (reference sequence). There are 16 residues in the CDR3. Here the CDR3 reads CATSRDLAGSFYEQYF. CDR3 coding DNA: TGTGCCACCAGCAGAGATCTAGCCGGGAGCTTCTACGAGCAGTACTTC.